The 25 T cell receptor beta chains below come from one sample, sequenced in a study of blood T cell repertoires in COVID-19 (dated by TCRdb to the early 2020s). Libraries came from the immunoSEQ multiplex PCR assay. TCRdb obtained this table from immuneACCESS and retained in-frame rearrangements with V and J assigned. These tables miss some clones; where compared with another copy, unresolved V genes account for less than half of the shortfall, and the remainder is unexplained. The sample contains about 170,000 clones, roughly 85% of them found a single time. About 10% of the sample belongs to the ten largest clones. The sequenced material came from peripheral blood. These receptors originate from a woman of 80 years or more with active or convalescent COVID-19.

This clone was counted a few times. This chain uses TRBV11-3 with TRBJ2-2; 7 bases are a match to TRBD2. CDR1 and CDR2 (germline): SGHNT, YENEEA. The CDR3 length is 15 residues. V lost 6 bases to trimming and J lost 3 bases; unmatched junction nucleotides: 7. CDR3: CASSSTGRDTGELFF. Written as DNA, the CDR3 is TGTGCCAGCAGTTCGACGGGGAGGGACACCGGGGAGCTGTTTTTT.

The chain uses TRBV28 and TRBJ1-2; 12 bases match TRBD1. This CDR3 has 15 amino acids. Germline V gives CDR1 MDHEN, CDR2 SYDVKM. The trim removed 6 bases at V and 7 bases at J, leaving 9 bases unmatched. The CDR3 region has the DNA TGTGCCAGCAGCCCACCCGGGACAGGGGGCTTTGGCTACACCTTC. Encoded protein: CASSPPGTGGFGYTF.

The V and J genes are TRBV19 and TRBJ2-1, with 7 bases that match TRBD1. The germline CDR1 and CDR2 sequences are LNHDA and SQIVND (reference sequence). J gave up 2 bases and V 7 bases, and 8 bases lay outside the gene matches. CDR3 length: 15 residues. This chain's CDR3 is CASKRDSEPYNEQFF. The CDR3 bases are TGTGCCAGTAAAAGGGACAGCGAACCCTACAATGAGCAGTTCTTC.

V is TRBV5-1 and J is TRBJ1-2, with 7 nucleotides matching TRBD1. Germline V gene sequence: CDR1 SGHRS, CDR2 YFSETQ. V lost 0 bases to trimming and J lost 3 bases; unmatched junction nucleotides: 2. This CDR3 is built from 14 residues. CDR3 sequence reads: CASSLGDRYYGYTF. The CDR3 DNA is TGCGCCAGCAGCTTGGGGGACAGATACTATGGCTACACCTTC.

The chain links TRBV5-1 to TRBJ1-3; 10 bases align to TRBD1. Germline CDR1 is SGHRS and CDR2 is YFSETQ. The CDR3 loop spans 20 amino acids. V shed 4 bases and J 0 bases; nucleotides not matched to a gene: 16. In nucleotides, the CDR3 is TGCGCCAGCAGCCTGGCCGGGACAGGGGACCATATTAACTCTGGAAACACCATATATTTT. It codes for CASSLAGTGDHINSGNTIYF. The variable domain in full, completed from reference TRBV5-1 and TRBJ1-3, reads KAGVTQTPRYLIKTRGQQVTLSCSPISGHRSVSWYQQTPGQGLQFLFEYFSETQRNKGNFPGRFSGRQFSNSRSEMNVSTLELGDSALYLCASSLAGTGDHINSGNTIYFGEGSWLTVV.

This clone was found once. The genes are TRBV9 and TRBJ2-5; 10 bases map to TRBD2. Germline CDR1 and CDR2: SGDLS and YYNGEE. The V gene end was trimmed by 2 bases and the J gene end by 2 bases; junction bases not matched to a gene: 3. This CDR3 is 15 amino acids long. The CDR3 protein is CASSVGTSAQETQYF. The CDR3 DNA reads as TGTGCCAGCAGCGTGGGGACTAGCGCGCAAGAGACCCAGTACTTC.

V gene TRBV9 combines with J gene TRBJ1-3, with TRBD1 matching 8 bases. Germline V lookup: CDR1 SGDLS, CDR2 YYNGEE. V gave up 1 base and J gave up 0 bases; unmatched junction bases: 6. This CDR3 comprises 17 residues. The DNA of the CDR3 is TGTGCCAGCAGCGTATCAGGGGGCGCGGGCTCTGGAAACACCATATATTTT. Amino acids: CASSVSGGAGSGNTIYF.

This clone appeared a single time. This chain uses TRBV5-1 with TRBJ1-3; TRBD1 might be the D (5 bases). V was pared by 3 bases and J by 2 bases, with 12 bases between. The CDR3 spans 15 residues. Per the germline V gene, CDR1 is SGHRS and CDR2 is YFSETQ. This CDR3 reads CASSSSARAGNTIYF. CDR3 nucleotide sequence: TGCGCCAGCAGCTCGTCGGCCAGGGCTGGAAACACCATATATTTT.

V gene TRBV10-3 combines with J gene TRBJ2-2; 8 bases agree with TRBD2. The CDR3 consists of 17 residues. The V gene end was trimmed by 6 bases and the J gene end by 3 bases; junction bases not matched to a gene: 12. Germline values: CDR1 ENHRY, CDR2 SYGVKD. The CDR3 DNA sequence: TGTGCCATCAGGCAAGCGGGAGTTGGGACCGACACCGGGGAGCTGTTTTTT. Protein sequence: CAIRQAGVGTDTGELFF.

The chain joins TRBV5-1 to TRBJ2-7, with TRBD1 matching over 8 bases. With 1 base clipped from V and 5 bases from J, the junction kept 5 bases outside the gene matches. This CDR3 is built from 14 residues. Germline lookup yields CDR1 SGHRS and CDR2 YFSETQ. In DNA, the CDR3 is TGCGCCAGCAGCTTGAGGCAGGGGGCCGACGAGCAGTACTTC. Protein product: CASSLRQGADEQYF.

This sequence joins TRBV18 and TRBJ2-4, with 7 nucleotides matching TRBD2. Germline CDR1 KGHSH, CDR2 LQKENI. The V segment lost 6 bases and the J segment 8 bases; nucleotides outside the gene matches: 13. The CDR3 loop spans 15 amino acids. The CDR3 spells CASSQASGRVDIQYF. The CDR3 DNA sequence: TGTGCCAGCTCCCAAGCTAGCGGCAGGGTGGACATTCAGTACTTC. The full variable domain, completed using reference TRBV18 and TRBJ2-4, is NAGVMQNPRHLVRRRGQEARLRCSPMKGHSHVYWYRQLPEEGLKFMVYLQKENIIDESGMPKERFSAEFPKEGPSILRIQQVVRGDSAAYFCASSQASGRVDIQYFGAGTRLSVL.

V usage is TRBV5-4 and J usage is TRBJ1-3; D gene unclear. The CDR3 consists of 16 residues. Between the trimmed V and J ends, which lost 2 bases and 3 bases, there was a span of 15 bases. Germline assignment: CDR1 SGHNT and CDR2 YYREEE (reference sequence). The CDR3 sequence: CASSFASGRGGNTIYF. The CDR3, as DNA: TGTGCCAGCAGCTTTGCGTCGGGGAGAGGTGGAAACACCATATATTTT.

This clone was seen a single time. The rearrangement links TRBV3-1 (or the pseudogene TRBV3-2) to TRBJ1-2; D unclear. V lost 1 base and J lost 2, with 8 bases in between. Germline CDR1 is LGHDT and CDR2 is YNNKEL (reference sequence). This CDR3 contains 14 residues. The CDR3 bases are TGTGCCAGCAGCCAAGCCGGGGAAAACTATGGCTACACCTTC. It is translated as CASSQAGENYGYTF.

The chain has TRBV5-1 and TRBJ2-2; 9 bases match TRBD2. This CDR3 is built from 16 residues. The ends lost 5 bases at V and 6 bases at J; junction bases unmatched: 11. The germline V gene has CDR1 SGHRS and CDR2 YFSETQ. The CDR3 region has the DNA TGCGCCAGCAGATTCTCTAGCGGGAAACACTCCGGGGAGCTGTTTTTT. It yields the protein CASRFSSGKHSGELFF.

V is TRBV15 and J is TRBJ2-2; D might be TRBD2 (6 bases). This CDR3 region has 16 residues. Deletions cut 5 bases from V and 2 bases from J, with 15 bases between. Germline V gene data show CDR1 as LNHNV and CDR2 as YYDKDF (reference sequence). The CDR3 is CATSLTGTYNTGELFF. In DNA, the CDR3 is TGTGCCACCAGCCTTACCGGGACTTACAACACCGGGGAGCTGTTTTTT.

This chain joins TRBV30 and TRBJ1-5; D possibly corresponds to TRBD1 (5 bases). The germline gives CDR1 GTSNPN, CDR2 SVGIG (reference sequence). The CDR3 loop spans 15 amino acids. V lost 0 bases and J lost 2, with 11 bases in between. The CDR3 coding sequence is TGTGCCTGGAGTGTAGGGGCGAATCGCAATCAGCCCCAGCATTTT. It yields the protein CAWSVGANRNQPQHF.

This chain uses TRBV5-1 with TRBJ2-7; possibly TRBD2 for D (6 bases). Germline values: CDR1 SGHRS, CDR2 YFSETQ. This CDR3 contains 14 residues. Trimming removed 7 bases from V and 0 bases from J, with 14 bases in between. CDR3 sequence: CASLEDGSSYEQYF. The CDR3 DNA is TGCGCCAGCTTGGAGGACGGGAGCTCCTACGAGCAGTACTTC.

The chain combines TRBV4-1 with TRBJ2-1, with 7 bases fitting TRBD2. Per the germline V gene, CDR1 is MGHRA and CDR2 is YSYEKL. This CDR3 region has 18 residues. Losses at the gene ends were 2 bases for V and 4 bases for J; bases not matched to a gene: 14. Written as DNA, the CDR3 is TGCGCCAGCAGCCAATTGGCCGGTGGGGAAGCGGGATACAATGAGCAGTTCTTC. It encodes CASSQLAGGEAGYNEQFF.

This chain uses TRBV5-1 with TRBJ2-1; a weak D match, TRBD2 (6 bases). The CDR3 sequence is 15 residues long. V was pared by 1 base and J by 2 bases, with 10 bases between. In germline, CDR1 is SGHRS, CDR2 YFSETQ. CDR3 amino acids: CASSLTSPTYNEQFF. The CDR3 DNA follows: TGCGCCAGCAGCTTGACTAGCCCCACCTACAATGAGCAGTTCTTC.

The chain couples TRBV3-1 (or the pseudogene TRBV3-2) to TRBJ1-1; no clear D gene. Germline values: CDR1 LGHDT, CDR2 YNNKEL (reference sequence). Between the trimmed V and J ends, which lost 8 bases and 1 base, there was a span of 11 bases. The length of the CDR3 is 13 residues. The CDR3 protein is CASCREPNTEAFF. The CDR3 bases are TGTGCCAGCTGTCGCGAGCCGAACACTGAAGCTTTCTTT.

The genes are TRBV20-1 and TRBJ1-3; D is uncertain. Trimming shortened V by 5 bases and J by 5 bases, and 7 bases separated the two germline ends. The germline V gene has CDR1 DFQATT and CDR2 SNEGSKA (reference sequence). This CDR3 is built from 11 residues. The CDR3 sequence is CSARERNTIYF. The CDR3, as DNA: TGCAGTGCTCGGGAGAGAAACACCATATATTTT.

The rearrangement joins TRBV2 to TRBJ2-1; 7 bases match TRBD2. The CDR3 contains 14 residues. With 5 bases clipped from V and 0 bases from J, the junction kept 1 base outside the gene matches. Germline CDR1 reads SNHLY; CDR2 reads FYNNEI. CDR3 in amino acids: CASSRTSSYNEQFF. Here the CDR3 DNA reads TGTGCCAGCAGTCGGACTAGCTCCTACAATGAGCAGTTCTTC.

This sequence joins TRBV7-2 and TRBJ1-5; D gene ambiguous. Trimming removed 1 base at V and 5 bases at J, with 21 bases between. The CDR3 extends over 18 amino acids. Germline CDR1 reads SGHTA; CDR2 reads FQGNSA. CDR3 coding DNA: TGTGCCAGCAGCTTAGAGGTGGGTGGGCTGGCGCGTGATCAGCCCCAGCATTTT. It translates to CASSLEVGGLARDQPQHF.

The chain has TRBV5-1 and TRBJ1-3; D is unclear. The germline CDR1 and CDR2 sequences are SGHRS and YFSETQ. This CDR3 comprises 15 residues. Trimming shortened V by 0 bases and J by 3 bases, and 10 bases separated the two germline ends. The DNA for the CDR3 is TGCGCCAGCAGCTTGGAGGTCACGGGTGGAAACACCATATATTTT. Translating it yields CASSLEVTGGNTIYF.

V gene TRBV25-1 combines with J gene TRBJ1-1, with TRBD1 matching over 7 bases. The CDR3 consists of 15 residues. CDR1 and CDR2 from the germline V gene are MGHDK and SYGVNS. V was pared by 3 bases and J by 1 base, with 5 bases of the junction left unmatched. In DNA, the CDR3 is TGTGCCAGCAGTGATCCCCGACAGGGGAACACTGAAGCTTTCTTT. Its translation: CASSDPRQGNTEAFF. Full variable domain (outside the CDR3, taken from reference TRBV25-1 and TRBJ1-1): EADIYQTPRYLVIGTGKKITLECSQTMGHDKMYWYQQDPGMELHLIHYSYGVNSTEKGDLSSESTVSRIRTEHFPLTLESARPSHTSQYLCASSDPRQGNTEAFFGQGTRLTVV.